The entry that follows covers one TCR beta chain sequence. Antigen: not known. This sample is part of a study of identical twins. TCRdb processed the 5' RACE reads anew with MiXCR; each CDR3 protein has one entry. The sample consists of 200,000 to 300,000 distinct CDR3 sequences, 10% to 13% of them appearing once. The CDR3 runs 15 residues. Germline loops: CDR1 DFQATT, CDR2 SNEGSKA (reference sequence). After removal of 0 bases from V and 4 bases from J, the junction contained 7 bases not matched to a gene. Study-level results: Out-of-frame TCR alpha sharing observed in monozygotic twins exceeded model estimates.

The sequencing sample was made of memory T cells sorted from blood. The chain uses TRBV20-1 and TRBJ2-3; 7 bases match TRBD2. This TCR derives from a middle-aged man in good health. CDR3 amino acids: CSARDSRGMADTQYF. CDR3 nucleotides: TGCAGTGCTAGAGATTCGCGGGGGATGGCAGATACGCAGTATTTT.